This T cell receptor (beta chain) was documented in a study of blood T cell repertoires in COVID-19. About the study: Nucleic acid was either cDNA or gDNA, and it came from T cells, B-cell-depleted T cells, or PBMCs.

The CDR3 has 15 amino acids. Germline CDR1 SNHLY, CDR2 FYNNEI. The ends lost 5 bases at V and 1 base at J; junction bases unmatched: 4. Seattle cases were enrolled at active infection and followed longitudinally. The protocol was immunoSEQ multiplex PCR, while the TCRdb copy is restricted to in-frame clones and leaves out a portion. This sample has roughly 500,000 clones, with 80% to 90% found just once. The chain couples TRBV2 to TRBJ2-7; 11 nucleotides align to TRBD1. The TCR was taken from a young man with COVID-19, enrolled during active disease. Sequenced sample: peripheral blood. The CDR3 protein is CASSPGTGGSYEQYF. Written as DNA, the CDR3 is TGTGCCAGCAGTCCCGGGACAGGGGGGTCCTACGAGCAGTACTTC.